The T cell receptor (beta chain) described here comes from a study of T-cell memory formation after mild COVID-19. Overall study findings and caveats: Some responding clones appeared in pre-infection memory, suggesting cross-reactive memory joined. CD4/CD8 balance held among clones contracting day 15 to 85, and later expanders leaned CD4+. A second wave of clones peaked on day 37, and their SARS-CoV-2 specificity went unconfirmed.

This clonotype was counted between two and nine times. The target antigen is unknown. TCR alpha and TCR beta cDNA libraries with sample barcodes and UMIs came from 5'RACE using constant-segment primers. TCRdb analysed the 5' RACE reads with MiXCR anew, one entry per CDR3 protein. This sample has 450,000 or so distinct CDR3 sequences, with about 23% found just once. Trimming cost V 2 bases and J 6 bases; bases outside gene matches: 7. The CDR3 totals 15 residues. CDR1 is SGHTA, CDR2 FQGTGA, per germline. This clonotype was sampled from an adult woman who had mild COVID-19 (a few samples of this study predate the infection). Cell type and time point are not known. The sequencing sample was made of PBMCs or a T cell subset sorted from them (not recorded which). This chain links TRBV7-3 with TRBJ2-1, with 7 bases fitting TRBD2. The CDR3 sequence is CASSLGRGTLNEQFF. CDR3 coding DNA: TGTGCCAGCAGCTTAGGGCGGGGGACCCTCAATGAGCAGTTCTTC.